The present entry profiles one T cell receptor beta chain with its context. Antigen unknown. Marrow drawn post-transplant originated at the posterior iliac crest or another site. This specimen belongs to a study of graft-versus-host responses after intestinal transplantation. Study-level background: Each transplant was multivisceral, liver-intestinal, or isolated intestinal. Study results and caveats: Early post-transplant HvG declines tracked with peak circulating GvH clone levels. High graft-versus-host to host-versus-graft T cell clonal ratios marked allografts of patients with graft-donor macrochimerism.

Some clones are missing from TCRdb's copy, which holds only in-frame ones; the method was immunoSEQ multiplex PCR. The data show over 60,000 clones, roughly 90% seen once. V lost 0 bases, J lost 4 bases, and 6 bases stayed unmatched. The CDR3 extends over 16 amino acids. Germline V gives CDR1 SGHRS, CDR2 YFSETQ. This TCR derives from a human patient who received an intestinal transplant, so some T cells may come from the graft donor. The rearrangement joins TRBV5-1 to TRBJ2-3; 9 positions agree with TRBD2. Sample: bone marrow, taken 700 to 750 days after intestinal transplantation. DNA of the CDR3: TGCGCCAGCAGCTTGGCGGCGGGGGGGCAGCCAGATACGCAGTATTTT. Its translation: CASSLAAGGQPDTQYF. Based on the CDR3 plus reference TRBV5-1 and TRBJ2-3, the full variable domain is KAGVTQTPRYLIKTRGQQVTLSCSPISGHRSVSWYQQTPGQGLQFLFEYFSETQRNKGNFPGRFSGRQFSNSRSEMNVSTLELGDSALYLCASSLAAGGQPDTQYFGPGTRLTVL.